This entry concerns a single T cell receptor beta chain. No cognate antigen has been identified for it. No quality values exist for individual bases; no much larger clone is one base distant. This sample is drawn from a study of beta chain features in type 1 diabetes listed by TCRdb under 2018. Looking at the study overall: No differences in mean age, gender distribution, total cell number or subset yield were found between patients and healthy donors. A total of over 95,000,000 sorted cells were examined across all samples, and RNA yield correlated strongly with the number of cells per subset. In the study, TCRB repertoires of sorted circulating CD4+ T cell subsets from recently diagnosed type 1 diabetes patients were compared with those of matched healthy donors. Naive and central memory subsets were obtained from all 30 or so donors, but regulatory and stem cell-like memory subsets were isolated from only 8 patients and roughly eight healthy donors.

Each donor gave one peripheral blood draw, approximately 0.11 L on average, collected into heparinised tubes. A BD FACSAria II was used to sort naive, central memory, regulatory and stem cell-like memory CD4+ T cells with a panel that included CD45RO, CCR7, CD25, CD127, CD95 and CD27. Purity was above 98% for every sorted population. PBMCs were isolated immediately by Lymphoprep density gradient centrifugation and stained directly without culture. To minimize batch effects, samples were stained and sorted in pairs, one healthy donor with one patient per experiment. Including cysteine and phenylalanine, the CDR3 has 18 amino acids. Of all the DNA, just the CDR3 is kept, 54 bases in frame from base 1. Trimming removed 3 bases from V and 3 bases from J; the gene matches leave 10 bases unexplained. CDR1 PRHDT and CDR2 FYEKMQ are derived from the germline V gene (reference sequence). Study-level results and caveats: Naive, central memory and regulatory TCRB repertoires appeared to be more alike among patients than among healthy donors. Sequencing cDNA rather than genomic DNA could over-represent highly expressing activated cells, although activation and CD3 levels did not differ between groups. HLA sub-analyses involved small numbers of individuals, so any influence of HLA type on TCRB rearrangement remained unresolved. Type 1 diabetes patients showed a moderate but significant shortening of TCRB CDR3 length in all four CD4+ subsets. Fewer insertions and more nucleotide deletions at VDJ recombination sites were observed in patients with type 1 diabetes, implying thymic rearrangement abnormalities. PCR might favor shorter templates, but patient and control samples were amplified and corrected together, so any skew would affect both groups equally.

All of the isolated RNA was reverse transcribed with the High Capacity cDNA Reverse Transcription Kit, so expressed TCRB transcripts were sequenced. Naive, central memory and regulatory T cell samples underwent deep immunoSEQ sequencing, averaging around 3.6 million total reads per sample. After sorted cells were lysed in RLT buffer, RNA was extracted with DNase-treated RNeasy Micro or Mini kits, with the choice depending on cell number. To prevent cross-contamination, every cell subset was processed on its own, while patient and healthy donor samples were processed together. The immunoSEQ multiplex PCR was used to amplify TCRB sequences from cDNA, yielding 87-bp fragments that span the CDR3 region. Sequencing of the amplicons was performed on the Illumina HiSeq platform. The study's processing was this. PCR bias was corrected computationally using synthetic template baselines, and reads within Hamming distance 2 were collapsed, with unmergeable singletons discarded. Reads were aligned to IMGT to assign V, D and J genes, CDR3 length, and insertions or deletions at six rearrangement sites. Within each subset, clonotype counts were normalized to the number of sorted cells before true diversity and Gini coefficients were calculated with the tcR R package. The overlap coefficient, calculated on TCRB nucleotide sequences, was used to measure repertoire sharing. Out-of-frame TCRB sequences from naive cells were analyzed as a proxy for the pre-selection repertoire. Here the immuneACCESS table is served through TCRdb, limited to in-frame sequences with V and J called. Missing clones are a known gap in these copies; in checked studies unresolved V genes cover under half, and the rest lacks a known reason. The DNA was the basis for D and trimming; V, J and clone size are from that table. A total of about 700,000 clones appear in this sample, roughly 13% of them only once. The ten top clones hold approximately 0.022% of the sample.

The sequencing sample was made of naive CD4+ T cells from blood. The cell subset or site label here, explained by the study, means: true naive CD4+ T cells. The chain is made from TRBV13 and TRBJ1-5, with TRBD1 matching 11 junction bases. The sequence was obtained from a man aged 18 to 35 with type 1 diabetes. At the DNA level, the sequence is TGTGCCAGCAGCTTGGGTTCTCCGGGACAGGGGGACAATCAGCCCCAGCATTTT. It encodes CASSLGSPGQGDNQPQHF.